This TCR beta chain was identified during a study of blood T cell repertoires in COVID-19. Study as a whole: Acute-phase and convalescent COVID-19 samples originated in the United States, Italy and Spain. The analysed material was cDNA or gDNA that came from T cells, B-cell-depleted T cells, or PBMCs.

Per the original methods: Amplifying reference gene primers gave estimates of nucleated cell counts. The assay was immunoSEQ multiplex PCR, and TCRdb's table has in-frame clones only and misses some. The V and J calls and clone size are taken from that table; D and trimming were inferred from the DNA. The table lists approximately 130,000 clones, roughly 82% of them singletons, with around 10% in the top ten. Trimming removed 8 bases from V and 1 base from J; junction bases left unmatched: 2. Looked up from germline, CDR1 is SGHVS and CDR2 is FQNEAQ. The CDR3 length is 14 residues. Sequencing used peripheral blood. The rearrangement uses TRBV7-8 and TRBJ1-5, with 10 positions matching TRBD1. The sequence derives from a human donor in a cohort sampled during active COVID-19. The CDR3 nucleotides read TGTGCCAGCGGGACAGGGGTCAGCAATCAGCCCCAGCATTTT. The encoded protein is CASGTGVSNQPQHF.